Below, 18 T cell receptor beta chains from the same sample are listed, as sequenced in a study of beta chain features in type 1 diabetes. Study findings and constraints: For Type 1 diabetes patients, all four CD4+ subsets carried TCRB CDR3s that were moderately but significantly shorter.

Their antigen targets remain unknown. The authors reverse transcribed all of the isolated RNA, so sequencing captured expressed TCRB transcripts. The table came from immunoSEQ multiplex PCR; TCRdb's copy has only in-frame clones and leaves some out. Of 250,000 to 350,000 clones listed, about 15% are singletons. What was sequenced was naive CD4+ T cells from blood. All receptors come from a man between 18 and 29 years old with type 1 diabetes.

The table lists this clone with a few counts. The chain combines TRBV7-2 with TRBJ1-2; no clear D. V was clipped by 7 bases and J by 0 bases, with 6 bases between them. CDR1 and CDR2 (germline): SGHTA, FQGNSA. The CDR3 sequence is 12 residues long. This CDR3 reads CASTNTNYGYTF. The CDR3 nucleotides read TGTGCCAGCACCAACACTAACTATGGCTACACCTTC.

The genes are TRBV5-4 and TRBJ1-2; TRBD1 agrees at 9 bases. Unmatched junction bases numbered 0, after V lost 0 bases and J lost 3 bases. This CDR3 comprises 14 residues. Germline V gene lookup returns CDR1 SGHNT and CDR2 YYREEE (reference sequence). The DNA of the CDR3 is TGTGCCAGCAGCTTGGGGGACAGGGACTATGGCTACACCTTC. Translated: CASSLGDRDYGYTF.

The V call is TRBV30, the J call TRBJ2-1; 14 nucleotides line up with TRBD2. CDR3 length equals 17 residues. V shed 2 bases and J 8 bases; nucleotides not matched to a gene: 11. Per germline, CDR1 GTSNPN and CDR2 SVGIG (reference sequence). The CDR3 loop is CAWSYFGTSGSFDEQFF. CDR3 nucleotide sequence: TGTGCCTGGAGTTACTTCGGGACTAGCGGGAGTTTCGATGAGCAGTTCTTC.

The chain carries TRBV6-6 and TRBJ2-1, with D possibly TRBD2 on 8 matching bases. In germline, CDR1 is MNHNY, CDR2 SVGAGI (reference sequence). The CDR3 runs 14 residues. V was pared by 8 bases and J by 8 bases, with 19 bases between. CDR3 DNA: TGTGCCAGCCGGGGGGGACAGAACCGCCATGAGCAGTTCTTC. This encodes CASRGGQNRHEQFF.

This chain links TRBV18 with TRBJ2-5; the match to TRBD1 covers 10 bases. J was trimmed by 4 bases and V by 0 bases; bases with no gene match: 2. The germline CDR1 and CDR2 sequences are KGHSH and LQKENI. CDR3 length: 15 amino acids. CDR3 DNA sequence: TGTGCCAGCTCACCACCCGGACAGGGGGGAGAGACCCAGTACTTC. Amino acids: CASSPPGQGGETQYF.

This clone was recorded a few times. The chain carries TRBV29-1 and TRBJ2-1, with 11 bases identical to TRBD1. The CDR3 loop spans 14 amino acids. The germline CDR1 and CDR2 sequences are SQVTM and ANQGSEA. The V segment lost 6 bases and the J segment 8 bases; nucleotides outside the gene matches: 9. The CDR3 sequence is CSVVGQGGIDEQFF. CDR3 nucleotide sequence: TGCAGCGTCGTGGGACAGGGGGGAATCGATGAGCAGTTCTTC.

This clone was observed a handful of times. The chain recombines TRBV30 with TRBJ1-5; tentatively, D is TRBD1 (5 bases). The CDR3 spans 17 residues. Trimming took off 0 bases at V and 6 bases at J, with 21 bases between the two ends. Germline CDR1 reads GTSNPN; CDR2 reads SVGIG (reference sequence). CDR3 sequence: CAWSVKGRSGLVQPQHF. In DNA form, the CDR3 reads TGTGCCTGGAGTGTAAAAGGGCGGTCAGGGTTGGTTCAGCCCCAGCATTTT.

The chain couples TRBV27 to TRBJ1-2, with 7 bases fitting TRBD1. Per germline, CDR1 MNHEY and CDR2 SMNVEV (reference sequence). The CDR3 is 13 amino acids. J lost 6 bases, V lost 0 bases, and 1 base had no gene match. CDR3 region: CASSLSGTDGYTF. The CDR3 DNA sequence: TGTGCCAGCAGTTTATCAGGGACAGATGGCTACACCTTC.

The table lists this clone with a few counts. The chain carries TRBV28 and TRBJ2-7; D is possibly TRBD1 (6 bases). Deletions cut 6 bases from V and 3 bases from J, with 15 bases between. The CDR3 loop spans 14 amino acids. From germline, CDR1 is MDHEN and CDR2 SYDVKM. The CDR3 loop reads CASSYDRMGYEQYF. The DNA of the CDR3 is TGTGCCAGCAGCTACGACAGGATGGGCTACGAGCAGTACTTC. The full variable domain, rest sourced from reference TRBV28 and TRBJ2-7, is DVKVTQSSRYLVKRTGEKVFLECVQDMDHENMFWYRQDPGLGLRLIYFSYDVKMKEKGDIPEGYSVSREKKERFSLILESASTNQTSMYLCASSYDRMGYEQYFGPGTRLTVT.

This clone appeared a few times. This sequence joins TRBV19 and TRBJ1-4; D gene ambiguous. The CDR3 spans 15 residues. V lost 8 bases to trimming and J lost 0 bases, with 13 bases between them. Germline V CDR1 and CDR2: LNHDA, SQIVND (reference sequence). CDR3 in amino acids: CASRRASATNEKLFF. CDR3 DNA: TGTGCCAGTCGGCGGGCAAGTGCAACTAATGAAAAACTGTTTTTT.

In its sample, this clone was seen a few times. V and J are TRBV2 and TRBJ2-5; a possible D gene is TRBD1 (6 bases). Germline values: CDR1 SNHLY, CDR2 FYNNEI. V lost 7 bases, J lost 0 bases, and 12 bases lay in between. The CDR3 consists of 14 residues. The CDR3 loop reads CASTLQGNQETQYF. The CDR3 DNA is TGTGCCAGCACTCTACAGGGAAACCAAGAGACCCAGTACTTC.

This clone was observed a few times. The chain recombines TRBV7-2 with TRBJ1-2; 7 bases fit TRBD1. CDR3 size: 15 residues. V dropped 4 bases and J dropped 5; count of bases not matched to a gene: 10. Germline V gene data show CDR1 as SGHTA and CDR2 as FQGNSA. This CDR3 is CASSSGWAGGYGYTF. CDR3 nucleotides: TGTGCCAGCAGCTCGGGGTGGGCAGGGGGATATGGCTACACCTTC.

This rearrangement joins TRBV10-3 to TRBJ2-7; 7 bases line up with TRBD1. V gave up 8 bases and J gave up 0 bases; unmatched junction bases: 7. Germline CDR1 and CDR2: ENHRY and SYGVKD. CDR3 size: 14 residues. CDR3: CAISRTGASYEQYF. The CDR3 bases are TGTGCCATCTCAAGAACAGGGGCCTCCTACGAGCAGTACTTC.

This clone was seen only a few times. The CDR3 here is CASQRGHGETQYF. The CDR3 region has the DNA TGTGCCAGCCAGCGGGGGCATGGGGAGACCCAGTACTTC. The chain combines TRBV7-2 with TRBJ2-5, with 8 bases identical to TRBD2. The CDR3 contains 13 residues. Germline V lookup: CDR1 SGHTA, CDR2 FQGNSA. V lost 8 bases to trimming and J lost 5 bases; unmatched junction nucleotides: 7. Full variable domain (rest looked up from reference TRBV7-2 and TRBJ2-5): GAGVSQSPSNKVTEKGKDVELRCDPISGHTALYWYRQSLGQGLEFLIYFQGNSAPDKSGLPSDRFSAERTGGSVSTLTIQRTQQEDSAVYLCASQRGHGETQYFGPGTRLLVL.

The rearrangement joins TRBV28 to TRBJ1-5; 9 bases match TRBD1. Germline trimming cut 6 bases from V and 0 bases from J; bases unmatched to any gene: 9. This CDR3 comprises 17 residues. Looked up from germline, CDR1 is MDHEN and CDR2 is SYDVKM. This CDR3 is CASSPGTGIPSNQPQHF. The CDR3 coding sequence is TGTGCCAGCAGCCCCGGGACAGGGATTCCTAGCAATCAGCCCCAGCATTTT.

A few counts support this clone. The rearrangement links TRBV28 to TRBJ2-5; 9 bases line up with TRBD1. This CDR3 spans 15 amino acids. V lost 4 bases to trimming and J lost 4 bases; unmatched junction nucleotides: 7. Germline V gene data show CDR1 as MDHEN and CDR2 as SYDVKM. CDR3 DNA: TGTGCCAGCAGTTCCCACCGGACAGGGGCAGAGACCCAGTACTTC. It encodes CASSSHRTGAETQYF.

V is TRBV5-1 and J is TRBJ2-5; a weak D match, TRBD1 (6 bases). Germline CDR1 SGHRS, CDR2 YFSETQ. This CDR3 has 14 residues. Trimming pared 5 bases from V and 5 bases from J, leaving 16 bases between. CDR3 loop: CASRPWGQEETQYF. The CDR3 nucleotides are TGCGCCAGCAGGCCCTGGGGGCAGGAGGAGACCCAGTACTTC. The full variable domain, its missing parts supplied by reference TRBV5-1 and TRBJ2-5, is KAGVTQTPRYLIKTRGQQVTLSCSPISGHRSVSWYQQTPGQGLQFLFEYFSETQRNKGNFPGRFSGRQFSNSRSEMNVSTLELGDSALYLCASRPWGQEETQYFGPGTRLLVL.

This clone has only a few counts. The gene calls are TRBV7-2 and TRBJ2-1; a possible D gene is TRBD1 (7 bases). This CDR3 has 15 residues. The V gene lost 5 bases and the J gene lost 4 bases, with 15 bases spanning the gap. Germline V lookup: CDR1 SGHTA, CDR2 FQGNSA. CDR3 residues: CASSRRDRGYNEQFF. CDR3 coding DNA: TGTGCCAGCAGCCGGCGGGACAGAGGTTACAATGAGCAGTTCTTC.